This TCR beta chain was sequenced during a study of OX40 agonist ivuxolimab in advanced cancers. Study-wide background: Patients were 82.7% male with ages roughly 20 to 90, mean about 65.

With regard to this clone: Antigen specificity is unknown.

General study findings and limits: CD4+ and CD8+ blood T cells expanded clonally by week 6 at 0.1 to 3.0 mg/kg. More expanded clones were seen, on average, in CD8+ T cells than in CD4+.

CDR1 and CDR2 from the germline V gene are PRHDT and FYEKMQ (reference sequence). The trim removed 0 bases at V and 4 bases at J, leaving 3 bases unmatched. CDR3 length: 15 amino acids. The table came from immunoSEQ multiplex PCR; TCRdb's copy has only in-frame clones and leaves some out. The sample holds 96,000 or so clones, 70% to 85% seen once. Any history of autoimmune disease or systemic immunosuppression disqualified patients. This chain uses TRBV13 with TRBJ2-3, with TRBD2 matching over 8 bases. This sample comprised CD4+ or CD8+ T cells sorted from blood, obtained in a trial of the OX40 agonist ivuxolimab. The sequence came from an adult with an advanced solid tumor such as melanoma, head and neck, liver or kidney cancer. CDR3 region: CASSLGPGGADTQYF. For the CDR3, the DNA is TGTGCCAGCAGCTTAGGTCCGGGGGGGGCAGATACGCAGTATTTT.